This is a list of T cell receptor beta chains from one sample in a study of identical twins. TCRdb fed the 5' RACE reads into MiXCR, producing one record per CDR3 protein. The top ten clones hold 0.8% to 1% of a sample with about 520,000 distinct CDR3 sequences, under 25% of them seen once. The data also belong to a second study, concerning T cells expressing NK-cell markers.

Sequencing was performed on CD4+ T cells sorted from blood. These receptors were obtained from a young woman in good health. Both conserved end residues are part of each CDR3. The D gene is left open where the match is weak. Size is omitted from some rows. Given values are once, few, many or a class for expanded clones.

abundance,j_gene,d_gene,v_gene,CDR3nt,CDR3aa
few,TRBJ1-1,TRBD1,TRBV5-1,TGCGCCAGCAGCGGTTACAGGGGGCCCGAAGCTTTCTTT,CASSGYRGPEAFF
few,TRBJ2-3,TRBD2,TRBV20-1,TGCAGTGCTAGCACTAGCGGGGTTAAAGATACGCAGTATTTT,CSASTSGVKDTQYF
.,TRBJ2-3,.,TRBV3-1,TGTGCCAGCAGCCAACGCCCGACCTACACAGATACGCAGTATTTT,CASSQRPTYTDTQYF
few,TRBJ1-5,.,TRBV6-5,TGTGCCAGCAGTTACTCGAGTCGTCAGCCCCAGCATTTT,CASSYSSRQPQHF
few,TRBJ2-1,.,TRBV9,TGTGCCAGCAGCGTAGCGATAGGGGTGGGCGAGCAGTTCTTC,CASSVAIGVGEQFF
few,TRBJ2-7,TRBD2,TRBV18,TGTGCCAGCTCACCAAAGGCTAGCGGGAGCTCCTACGAGCAGTACTTC,CASSPKASGSSYEQYF
.,TRBJ2-7,.,TRBV5-1,TGCGCCAGCAGCTTGGCGGAGTCAGGGGAGCAGTACTTC,CASSLAESGEQYF
few,TRBJ1-5,TRBD1,TRBV12-3/TRBV12-4,TGTGCCAGCAGTTTCGGTCCTAGGACAGGGGATCAGCCCCAGCATTTT,CASSFGPRTGDQPQHF
.,TRBJ2-2,.,TRBV6-1,TGTGCCACAAACTTCTGGGGCACCGGGGAGCTGTTTTTT,CATNFWGTGELFF
.,TRBJ2-1,TRBD1,TRBV7-6,TGTGCCAGCAGCTATCTAGACAGGGGCGGACGGTTCTTC,CASSYLDRGGRFF
.,TRBJ2-7,TRBD1,TRBV7-9,TGTGCCACCGGGACAGGGGGAGGCGAGCAGTACTTC,CATGTGGGEQYF
.,TRBJ2-1,TRBD2,TRBV5-5,TGTGCCAGCCGACCCCGGGGGGGACTGTTGAACAATGAGCAGTTCTTC,CASRPRGGLLNNEQFF
few,TRBJ2-1,TRBD2,TRBV7-6,TGTGCCAGCAGCGCGGAGCGGGGCTTCAATGAGCAGTTCTTC,CASSAERGFNEQFF
few,TRBJ1-2,.,TRBV6-1,TGTGCCACCCTCGGGGCGCATGTCTATGGCTACACCTTC,CATLGAHVYGYTF
.,TRBJ1-1,.,TRBV14,TGTGCCAGCAGCCAAGATCCGGAGACTGAAGCTTTCTTT,CASSQDPETEAFF
.,TRBJ2-2,.,TRBV6-5,TGTGCCAGCAGTTATCTCATCCGGACCAACACCGGGGAGCTGTTTTTT,CASSYLIRTNTGELFF
few,TRBJ2-3,TRBD1,TRBV12-3/TRBV12-4,TGTGCCAGCAGATCCCAGGGGGAAGAGTCAGATACGCAGTATTTT,CASRSQGEESDTQYF
.,TRBJ2-3,.,TRBV20-1,TGCAGTGCCTCACCCACCACGCAGTATTTT,CSASPTTQYF
few,TRBJ2-2,.,TRBV18,TGTGCCAGCTCACCACCCTTCCCGGGCACCGGGGAGCTGTTTTTT,CASSPPFPGTGELFF
.,TRBJ1-1,TRBD1,TRBV10-3,TGTGCCATCAGTACAAGGGACAGACTCGCTGAAGCTTTCTTT,CAISTRDRLAEAFF
.,TRBJ2-3,TRBD2,TRBV20-1,TGCAGTGCTGGAAGGACTAGCCAGGCGCAGTATTTT,CSAGRTSQAQYF